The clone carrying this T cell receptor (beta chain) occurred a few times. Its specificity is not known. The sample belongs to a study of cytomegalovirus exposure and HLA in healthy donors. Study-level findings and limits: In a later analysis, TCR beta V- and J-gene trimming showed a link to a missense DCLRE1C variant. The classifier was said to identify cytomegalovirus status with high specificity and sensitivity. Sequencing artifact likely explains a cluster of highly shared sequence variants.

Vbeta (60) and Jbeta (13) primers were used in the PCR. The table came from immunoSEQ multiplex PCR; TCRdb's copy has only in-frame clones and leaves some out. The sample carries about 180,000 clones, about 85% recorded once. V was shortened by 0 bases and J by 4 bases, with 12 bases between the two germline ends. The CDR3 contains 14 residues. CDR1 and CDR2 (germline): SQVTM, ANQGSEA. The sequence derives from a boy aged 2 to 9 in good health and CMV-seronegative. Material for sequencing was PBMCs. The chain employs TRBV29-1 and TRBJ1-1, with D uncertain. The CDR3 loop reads CSVEEPETGTEAFF. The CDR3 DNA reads TGCAGCGTTGAAGAACCGGAGACGGGCACTGAAGCTTTCTTT.